The source of this TCR beta chain is a study of tumor-infiltrating lymphocytes in primary liver carcinoma. Study conclusions and caveats: For tumor-adjacent and tumor-blood pairs, overlap was less than that seen for tumor region pairs.

cDNA specific to TCR beta was made from approximately 0.55 ug of total RNA, with a constant-region primer employed for priming. Three-round nested multiplex PCR performed with slightly modified ARM-PCR produced the TCR beta libraries. TCRdb recomputed calls from the multiplex PCR reads with MiXCR, one row per CDR3 protein. In the table there are fewer than 85,000 distinct CDR3 sequences, 65% to 75% of which are singletons. The roughly 18-32 mg bulk tissue piece was not sorted before simultaneous RNA and DNA extraction. Patients underwent surgical resection for primary liver carcinoma. This clonotype was counted ten times or more. The antigen remains unidentified. This sequence was found in a man aged 40-49 years with primary liver carcinoma and hepatitis B virus infection. The sample was tumor-adjacent normal liver tissue.

The CDR3 region is CASQKTGAENTEAFF. CDR3 sequence (DNA): TGCGCCAGCCAAAAAACAGGGGCGGAGAACACTGAAGCTTTCTTT. The rearrangement links TRBV5-1 to TRBJ1-1; 7 nucleotides agree with TRBD1. V lost 7 bases to trimming and J lost 1 base; unmatched junction nucleotides: 10. The CDR3 is made up of 15 amino acids. Germline V gene sequence: CDR1 SGHRS, CDR2 YFSETQ.